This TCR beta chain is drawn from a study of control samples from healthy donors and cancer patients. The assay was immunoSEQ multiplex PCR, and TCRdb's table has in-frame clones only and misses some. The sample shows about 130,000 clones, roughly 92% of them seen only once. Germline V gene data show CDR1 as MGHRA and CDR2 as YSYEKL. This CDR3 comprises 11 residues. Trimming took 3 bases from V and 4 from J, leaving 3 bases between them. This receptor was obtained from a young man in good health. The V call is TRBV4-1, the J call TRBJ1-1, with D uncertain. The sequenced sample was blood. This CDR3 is CASSQGTEAFF. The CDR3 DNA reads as TGCGCCAGCAGCCAGGGCACTGAAGCTTTCTTT.